A single sample gave rise to the 13 T cell receptor beta chains below, sequenced in a study of cytomegalovirus exposure and HLA in healthy donors. Sequencing used immunoSEQ multiplex PCR; TCRdb keeps in-frame clones, though not all of them. The data contain around 54,000 clones, about nine tenths of them seen just once; the ten biggest clones take up 7.5% to 10%. What was sequenced was PBMCs. The receptors were sampled from a woman aged 18-29 years in good health and CMV-seropositive.

V and J are TRBV7-9 and TRBJ1-5; D is undetermined. The CDR3 is made up of 14 amino acids. Trimming removed 5 bases from V and 4 bases from J, with 12 bases in between. The V gene's germline CDR1 is SEHNR and CDR2 FQNEAQ (reference sequence). CDR3 amino acids: CASSLVVENQPQHF. CDR3 DNA sequence: TGTGCCAGCAGCCTCGTAGTAGAGAATCAGCCCCAGCATTTT.

This clone was detected only once. The CDR3: CASSAGQSYEQYF. The CDR3 DNA sequence: TGTGCCAGCAGCGCGGGACAGTCCTACGAGCAGTACTTC. The rearrangement links TRBV6-5 to TRBJ2-7, with a weak D call TRBD1 (7 bases). CDR3 length: 13 amino acids. The germline V gene has CDR1 MNHEY and CDR2 SVGAGI. Trimming removed 6 bases from V and 1 base from J, with 10 bases in between.

V and J are TRBV6-1 and TRBJ2-1; 11 bases line up with TRBD1. Germline loops: CDR1 MNHNS, CDR2 SASEGT. V was clipped by 1 base and J by 6 bases; unmatched bases: 5. The CDR3 has 16 residues. CDR3 coding DNA: TGTGCCAGCAGTGAAGGTCCGGGACAGGGGGGCAATGAGCAGTTCTTC. This translates into CASSEGPGQGGNEQFF.

The rearrangement joins TRBV18 to TRBJ2-2; 10 bases fit TRBD2. The CDR3 runs 14 residues. Germline assignment: CDR1 KGHSH and CDR2 LQKENI. The junction had 4 bases not matched to a gene; V was cut back by 8 bases and J by 4 bases. The CDR3 here is CASAGLASTGELFF. DNA of the CDR3: TGTGCCAGCGCGGGACTAGCGAGCACCGGGGAGCTGTTTTTT.

The chain couples TRBV7-5 to TRBJ2-5; the listed D gene, TRBD2, was not tested against the DNA. TRBV7-5 is termed a pseudogene. This CDR3 has 16 residues. In DNA, the CDR3 is TGTGCCAGAAGGATGGGACTAGCGGGGAGCCAAGAGACCCAGTACTTC. Protein product: CARRMGLAGSQETQYF.

The chain employs TRBV18 and TRBJ2-1, with TRBD1 matching over 9 bases. CDR1 is KGHSH and CDR2 is LQKENI in the germline V gene. With 4 bases clipped from V and 7 bases from J, the junction kept 8 bases outside the gene matches. The CDR3 sequence is 15 residues long. CDR3 nucleotides: TGTGCCAGCTCACGCCCGGGACAGGGAAGGAATGAGCAGTTCTTC. Its protein is CASSRPGQGRNEQFF.

This clone was seen only once. The V and J genes are TRBV28 and TRBJ1-3; 9 nucleotides match TRBD1. Trimming removed 6 bases from V and 4 bases from J; junction bases left unmatched: 4. This CDR3 region has 14 residues. Germline CDR1 is MDHEN and CDR2 is SYDVKM. CDR3 sequence reads: CASRSTGGGNTIYF. The DNA of the CDR3 is TGTGCCAGCAGGTCAACAGGGGGCGGAAACACCATATATTTT.

The chain recombines TRBV19 with TRBJ1-2; TRBD1 matches at 7 bases. Germline V gene data show CDR1 as LNHDA and CDR2 as SQIVND (reference sequence). The CDR3 runs 13 residues. V trimming: 3 bases; J trimming: 8 bases; junction bases outside the gene matches: 6. In DNA form, the CDR3 reads TGTGCCAGTAGTATGACAGGGACAAACGGCTACACCTTC. Protein product: CASSMTGTNGYTF.

This clone appeared a few times. The chain links TRBV5-6 to TRBJ2-1; TRBD1 aligns across 11 bases. J gave up 5 bases and V 4 bases, and 5 bases lay outside the gene matches. The germline V gene has CDR1 SGHDT and CDR2 YYEEEE. The CDR3 runs to 15 residues. The CDR3 bases are TGTGCCAGCAGCCGGACAGGGGGCGTCCACAATGAGCAGTTCTTC. It codes for CASSRTGGVHNEQFF.

V is TRBV5-1 and J is TRBJ2-1; D gene uncertain. The CDR3 spans 13 residues. Germline-derived CDR1 and CDR2 are SGHRS and YFSETQ. Trimming stripped 1 base from V and 10 bases from J, with 12 bases between. The CDR3 DNA follows: TGCGCCAGCAGCTTGACCGGGTTCGGCGAGCAGTTCTTC. Translating gives CASSLTGFGEQFF.

V and J are TRBV28 and TRBJ1-2; D unclear. The germline V gene encodes CDR1 MDHEN and CDR2 SYDVKM. The CDR3 has 16 residues. Trimming removed 6 bases from V and 7 bases from J, with 24 bases in between. Here the CDR3 reads CASSFARTEVPFGYTF. CDR3 nucleotides: TGTGCCAGCAGCTTCGCCCGGACGGAGGTCCCCTTTGGCTACACCTTC.

The chain uses TRBV2 and TRBJ2-7; 7 bases align to TRBD1. This CDR3 has 12 residues. Germline V gene data show CDR1 as SNHLY and CDR2 as FYNNEI. Unmatched junction bases numbered 5, after V lost 6 bases and J lost 6 bases. The DNA of the CDR3 is TGTGCCAGCAGGGACAGGCCCTCCGAGCAGTACTTC. It is translated as CASRDRPSEQYF.

With respect to this clone: Within the sample, other DNA sequences also encode this same CDR3. The CDR3 region has the DNA TGTGCCAGCAGCCCCTATACAGATACGCAGTATTTT. Its protein is CASSPYTDTQYF. The chain recombines TRBV7-2 with TRBJ2-3; D is ambiguous. From germline, CDR1 is SGHTA and CDR2 FQGNSA. Trimming removed 5 bases at V and 3 bases at J, with 6 bases between. This CDR3 comprises 12 residues.